The clone carrying this T cell receptor beta chain showed up just once. Its antigen is undetermined. This sample is part of a study of graft-versus-host responses after intestinal transplantation. Overall study context: Each transplant was multivisceral, liver-intestinal, or isolated intestinal. Following induction with anti-thymocyte globulin, all recipients were given tacrolimus and steroids for about three years. Findings and limits, study-wide: Where graft-donor T cell macrochimerism was present, patients had high graft-versus-host to host-versus-graft clonal ratios in allografts.

Clones were sequenced by immunoSEQ multiplex PCR, and TCRdb holds only the in-frame ones, with some missing. The table shows under 20,000 clones, with around nine tenths occurring only once. J was trimmed by 8 bases and V by 2 bases; bases with no gene match: 6. This CDR3 contains 14 residues. In germline, CDR1 is MNHNY, CDR2 SVGAGI (reference sequence). The rearrangement joins TRBV6-6 to TRBJ2-3; 8 bases fit TRBD1. The sequenced sample was PBMCs, obtained more than 220 days after intestinal transplant. The receptor's source is a human patient who received an intestinal transplant, so some T cells may come from the graft donor. The chain's CDR3 is CASSYGQGGGTQYF. CDR3 nucleotide sequence: TGTGCCAGCAGTTACGGACAGGGCGGAGGTACGCAGTATTTT.